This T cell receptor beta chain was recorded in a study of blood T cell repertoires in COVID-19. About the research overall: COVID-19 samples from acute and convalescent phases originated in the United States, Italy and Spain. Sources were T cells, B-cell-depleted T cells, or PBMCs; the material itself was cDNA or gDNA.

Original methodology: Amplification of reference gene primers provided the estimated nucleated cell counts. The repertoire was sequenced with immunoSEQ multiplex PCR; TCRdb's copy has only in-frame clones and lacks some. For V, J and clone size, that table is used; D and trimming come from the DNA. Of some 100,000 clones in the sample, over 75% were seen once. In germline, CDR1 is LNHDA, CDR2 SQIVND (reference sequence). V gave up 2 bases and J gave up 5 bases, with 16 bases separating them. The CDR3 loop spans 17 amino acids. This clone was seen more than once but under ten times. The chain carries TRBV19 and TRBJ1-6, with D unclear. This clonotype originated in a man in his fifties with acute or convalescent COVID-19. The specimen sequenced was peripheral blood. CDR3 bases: TGTGCCAGTAGTATACTGGGCACCCGCTGGGATAATTCACCCCTCCACTTT. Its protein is CASSILGTRWDNSPLHF.